These T cell receptor beta chains were read from a single sample in a study of Graves' ophthalmopathy and Graves' hyperthyroidism. MiXCR, applied by TCRdb to the multiplex PCR reads, yields one record per CDR3 protein. The sample has about 480,000 distinct CDR3 sequences, roughly an eighth seen once. What was sequenced was blood. Every receptor here comes from a woman aged 25 to 39 with Graves' ophthalmopathy. Each CDR3 is given with its conserved first and last residue. Not all rows give a size; the values are once, few, many and, for expanded clones, a class.

CDR3: CASSKSQRAYEQYF; V: TRBV6-1; size: many; J: TRBJ2-7
CDR3: CATTIGNTEAFF; V: TRBV15; size: few; J: TRBJ1-1
CDR3: CAGDRVTSEAFF; V: TRBV30; size: .; J: TRBJ1-1
CDR3: CASSLGLEGSSSYEQYF; V: TRBV28; size: many; J: TRBJ2-7
CDR3: CSARPGGAGELFF; V: TRBV20-1; size: many; J: TRBJ2-2
CDR3: CASSLIRVSGELFF; V: TRBV7-2; size: .; J: TRBJ2-2
CDR3: CASSFLDSHSPLHF; V: TRBV28; size: many; J: TRBJ1-6
CDR3: CASSQHSRNTEAFF; V: TRBV3-1; size: many; J: TRBJ1-1
CDR3: CASSLSLAAANIQYF; V: TRBV5-1; size: .; J: TRBJ2-4
CDR3: CASSPGQTGYEQYF; V: TRBV28; size: .; J: TRBJ2-7
CDR3: CASSELARREAFF; V: TRBV2; size: many; J: TRBJ1-1
CDR3: CASSLAGGQHTDTQYF; V: TRBV7-8; size: .; J: TRBJ2-3
CDR3: CAILRDRDNTGELFF; V: TRBV2; size: many; J: TRBJ2-2
CDR3: CASSLTDISNQPQHF; V: TRBV28; size: many; J: TRBJ1-5
CDR3: CASSLGPTQETQYF; V: TRBV12-3/TRBV12-4; size: .; J: TRBJ2-5
CDR3: CAWSQTPSYEQYF; V: TRBV30; size: many; J: TRBJ2-7
CDR3: CASSLIPSSAYEQYF; V: TRBV28; size: many; J: TRBJ2-7
CDR3: CASSPGRDKTQHF; V: TRBV5-6; size: .; J: TRBJ1-5
CDR3: CASSSIHRDSLGTQYF; V: TRBV11-2; size: many; J: TRBJ2-5
CDR3: CASSDQVRGLQETQYF; V: TRBV25-1; size: few; J: TRBJ2-5